This T cell receptor beta chain was profiled in a study of CD8 T cells in ankylosing spondylitis. This clonotype has a handful of counts. Its antigen is unknown. TCRdb itself ran the 5' RACE reads through MiXCR, one entry per CDR3 protein. This table holds some 800,000 distinct CDR3 sequences, roughly 12% found once. CDR1 and CDR2 from the germline V gene are KGHDR and SFDVKD. Trimming pared 3 bases from V and 0 bases from J, leaving 5 bases between. This CDR3 comprises 14 residues. The study, taken as a whole, reports: A TCR beta motif of several highly homologous variants seemed to mark ankylosing spondylitis blood. Clones linked to disease, bearing a CD8+ phenotype, were relatively rare in peripheral blood.

The J gene is TRBJ1-5, the V gene TRBV24-1, with a tentative D call TRBD1 (5 bases). What was sequenced was blood, either unsorted or a sorted T cell fraction (not recorded which). This receptor was identified in a male donor with ankylosing spondylitis. The CDR3 protein is CATSDRGSNQPQHF. In DNA form, the CDR3 reads TGTGCCACCAGTGATAGGGGTAGCAATCAGCCCCAGCATTTT.